This T cell receptor beta chain was retrieved from a study of T-cell memory formation after mild COVID-19. Overall study: TCR clusters were mostly confined to one donor each. Study-level findings and limits: Clones that contracted from day 15 to 85 had balanced CD4/CD8; later expanders were CD4+ biased. Among CD4+ contracting clones, most were CM and EM, and CD8+ ones EMRA.

With constant-segment primers, 5'RACE yielded cDNA libraries of TCR alpha and TCR beta that carried sample barcodes and UMIs. TCRdb ran MiXCR on the 5' RACE reads and lists one entry per CDR3 protein. This table holds about 400,000 distinct CDR3 sequences, less than 25% found once. This clonotype was recorded a few times. Its target is unknown. Trimming removed 8 bases from V and 5 bases from J; junction bases left unmatched: 16. The CDR3 loop spans 16 amino acids. Germline assignment: CDR1 SGHRS and CDR2 YFSETQ. The receptor's source is an adult woman who had mild COVID-19 (a few samples of this study predate the infection). Cell type and time point are not known. The V gene is TRBV5-1, the J gene TRBJ2-1, with 7 bases that match TRBD2. The sequenced sample was PBMCs or a T cell subset sorted from them (not recorded which). CDR3 bases: TGCGCCAGTTTTGGCTGGGGAGGGGAGGGTCACAATGAGCAGTTCTTC. It is translated as CASFGWGGEGHNEQFF.